Following are 20 T cell receptor beta chains from one sample sequenced in a study of beta chain features in type 1 diabetes. Findings and limits, study-wide: The study found moderately but significantly shorter TCRB CDR3s in all four CD4+ subsets of Type 1 diabetes patients.

No antigen has been identified for these receptors. Expressed TCRB transcripts were sequenced because the entire RNA isolate underwent reverse transcription. Here immunoSEQ multiplex PCR was the method, and the copy in TCRdb shows in-frame clones only, minus some. This repertoire shows under 300,000 clones, 20% to 25% found once; its top ten account for around 0.011%. Sample: naive CD4+ T cells from blood. The receptors were gathered from a woman aged 25 to 39 with type 1 diabetes.

This clone was observed a handful of times. V is TRBV19 and J is TRBJ1-1; 7 positions match TRBD1. Unmatched junction bases numbered 7, after V lost 6 bases and J lost 0 bases. The CDR3 consists of 15 residues. The germline V gene encodes CDR1 LNHDA and CDR2 SQIVND (reference sequence). The CDR3 nucleotides read TGTGCCAGTAGCATCCCGGGACAGATGAACACTGAAGCTTTCTTT. Amino acids: CASSIPGQMNTEAFF.

V is TRBV6-6 and J is TRBJ1-4; 10 positions match TRBD1. The CDR3 runs 14 residues. Per the germline V gene, CDR1 is MNHNY and CDR2 is SVGAGI (reference sequence). Unmatched junction bases numbered 7, after V lost 9 bases and J lost 6 bases. CDR3 DNA sequence: TGTGCCAGTCTTACGGGACAGGGGCATGAAAAACTGTTTTTT. Its protein is CASLTGQGHEKLFF.

A few counts support this clone. CDR3 sequence reads: CASSLRYQPQHF. The CDR3, as DNA: TGTGCCAGCAGCTTGCGGTATCAGCCCCAGCATTTT. The rearrangement uses TRBV7-3 and TRBJ1-5; D is unresolved. With 3 bases removed from V and 5 bases from J, the gap between germline ends came to 5 bases. The CDR3 runs to 12 residues. Germline V gene lookup returns CDR1 SGHTA and CDR2 FQGTGA.

This clone came up a few times. The gene calls are TRBV5-1 and TRBJ2-3, with no clear D. V was shortened by 4 bases and J by 1 base, with 10 bases between the two germline ends. CDR1 SGHRS and CDR2 YFSETQ come from the germline V gene. The CDR3 runs 14 residues. This CDR3 reads CASSPGVGTDTQYF. The CDR3 bases are TGCGCCAGCAGCCCCGGAGTGGGCACAGATACGCAGTATTTT.

This clone has more than one count but fewer than ten. The CDR3 sequence is CASSVVYGGSTDTQYF. The CDR3 DNA sequence: TGTGCCAGCAGCGTAGTCTACGGGGGTAGCACAGATACGCAGTATTTT. The V call is TRBV9, the J call TRBJ2-3; possibly TRBD2 for D (6 bases). The V end was cut by 0 bases, the J end by 0 bases, with 11 bases between. The germline V gene encodes CDR1 SGDLS and CDR2 YYNGEE. CDR3 length: 16 amino acids.

This clone was recorded a few times. This rearrangement joins TRBV30 to TRBJ2-3, with 8 positions matching TRBD1. V trimming: 5 bases; J trimming: 5 bases; junction bases outside the gene matches: 0. CDR1 and CDR2 (germline): GTSNPN, SVGIG (reference sequence). This CDR3 spans 11 amino acids. The CDR3 reads CAWDRGDTQYF. The CDR3 nucleotides are TGTGCCTGGGACAGGGGAGATACGCAGTATTTT.

This clone occurred a few times. The chain uses TRBV15 and TRBJ1-2; 7 nucleotides match TRBD1. V lost 3 bases and J lost 6; bases outside the gene matches: 10. CDR1 LNHNV and CDR2 YYDKDF come from the germline V gene (reference sequence). The CDR3 is 15 amino acids. The CDR3 region has the DNA TGTGCCACCAGCAGGGAGCTCGGACAGGCAAATGGCTACACCTTC. Protein product: CATSRELGQANGYTF.

This chain joins TRBV1 and TRBJ1-4; the table assigns TRBD1, which was not confirmed against the DNA. TRBV1 is a pseudogene locus. The CDR3 is made up of 15 amino acids. CDR3 protein: CTSSQDVGEEEKLFF. CDR3 DNA sequence: TGCACCAGCAGCCAAGATGTAGGGGAAGAAGAAAAACTGTTTTTT.

The rearrangement joins TRBV4-1 to TRBJ2-7; TRBD2 matches at 14 bases. The CDR3 consists of 15 residues. J was trimmed by 12 bases and V by 3 bases; bases with no gene match: 10. Per germline, CDR1 MGHRA and CDR2 YSYEKL. Here the CDR3 reads CASSQVSGLAGETYF. CDR3 nucleotide sequence: TGCGCCAGCAGCCAGGTATCGGGACTAGCGGGAGAGACGTACTTC.

This clone was seen a few times. The chain carries TRBV7-3 and TRBJ2-5; 11 bases agree with TRBD2. V lost 4 bases to trimming and J lost 4 bases; unmatched junction nucleotides: 5. CDR3 size: 15 residues. The V gene's germline CDR1 is SGHTA and CDR2 FQGTGA. DNA for the CDR3: TGTGCCAGCAGCTCAGACGGACTAGCGGGAGAGACCCAGTACTTC. Amino acids: CASSSDGLAGETQYF.

The chain links TRBV7-2 to TRBJ2-1; possible D gene TRBD2, 6 bases. Germline CDR1 SGHTA, CDR2 FQGNSA. Trimming cost V 0 bases and J 7 bases, with 16 bases left between them. The CDR3 runs to 16 residues. Here the CDR3 DNA reads TGTGCCAGCAGCTTAGCTCCTATAACTCGGGAGAATGAGCAGTTCTTC. Its protein is CASSLAPITRENEQFF. Based on the CDR3 plus reference TRBV7-2 and TRBJ2-1, the full variable domain is GAGVSQSPSNKVTEKGKDVELRCDPISGHTALYWYRQSLGQGLEFLIYFQGNSAPDKSGLPSDRFSAERTGGSVSTLTIQRTQQEDSAVYLCASSLAPITRENEQFFGPGTRLTVL.

The chain couples TRBV5-4 to TRBJ2-1; 8 bases map to TRBD2. The CDR3 is 15 amino acids. Per germline, CDR1 SGHNT and CDR2 YYREEE (reference sequence). With 4 bases clipped from V and 1 base from J, the junction kept 4 bases outside the gene matches. CDR3 nucleotides: TGTGCCAGCAGCAGTTTAGCGGGATCCTACAATGAGCAGTTCTTC. Translated: CASSSLAGSYNEQFF.

The rearrangement uses TRBV28 and TRBJ1-1, with D maybe TRBD1 (5 bases). CDR3 length equals 14 residues. Trimming removed 5 bases at V and 3 bases at J, with 13 bases between. From germline, CDR1 is MDHEN and CDR2 SYDVKM. The CDR3 is CASSLGGSYTEAFF. The CDR3 nucleotides read TGTGCCAGCAGTCTGGGGGGGTCTTACACTGAAGCTTTCTTT.

The chain is built from TRBV4-1 and TRBJ2-7, with TRBD2 identical over 7 bases. CDR3 length equals 15 residues. Per germline, CDR1 MGHRA and CDR2 YSYEKL. Trimming cost V 5 bases and J 2 bases; bases outside gene matches: 9. The DNA for the CDR3 is TGCGCCAGCAGCAATTTAGCGGGTTTGACCTACGAGCAGTACTTC. As protein: CASSNLAGLTYEQYF.

This clone was seen a few times. J is TRBJ2-7 and V is TRBV28; 14 bases align to TRBD2. This CDR3 has 14 residues. The germline V gene encodes CDR1 MDHEN and CDR2 SYDVKM. With 4 bases clipped from V and 4 bases from J, the junction kept 0 bases outside the gene matches. CDR3 sequence (DNA): TGTGCCAGCAGTTGGACTAGCGGGGGGTACGAGCAGTACTTC. Amino acids: CASSWTSGGYEQYF.

This clone has more than one count but fewer than ten. This chain links TRBV5-1 with TRBJ2-1; D perhaps matches TRBD2 (6 bases). CDR1 is SGHRS, CDR2 YFSETQ, per germline. Trimming took 3 bases from V and 5 from J, leaving 15 bases between them. CDR3 length equals 15 residues. CDR3 nucleotide sequence: TGCGCCAGCAGCTCGCAGAGGACTAATAACAATGAGCAGTTCTTC. The encoded protein is CASSSQRTNNNEQFF.

V is TRBV7-9 and J is TRBJ2-7, with D possibly matching TRBD2 (5 bases). The CDR3 totals 17 residues. Germline V CDR1 and CDR2: SEHNR, FQNEAQ (reference sequence). Trimming removed 3 bases at V and 1 base at J, with 19 bases between. The CDR3 sequence is CASSFTNPVPGSYEQYF. The CDR3 DNA reads as TGTGCCAGCAGCTTCACCAATCCCGTCCCGGGATCCTACGAGCAGTACTTC. The full variable domain, its missing parts supplied by reference TRBV7-9 and TRBJ2-7, is DTGVSQNPRHKITKRGQNVTFRCDPISEHNRLYWYRQTLGQGPEFLTYFQNEAQLEKSRLLSDRFSAERPKGSFSTLEIQRTEQGDSAMYLCASSFTNPVPGSYEQYFGPGTRLTVT.

The V and J genes are TRBV7-9 and TRBJ2-5; 12 bases are shared with TRBD2. Unmatched junction bases numbered 1, after V lost 3 bases and J lost 5 bases. The germline V gene encodes CDR1 SEHNR and CDR2 FQNEAQ (reference sequence). The CDR3 loop spans 14 amino acids. The CDR3 region is CASSFTSGGETQYF. CDR3 DNA sequence: TGTGCCAGCAGCTTCACTAGCGGGGGGGAGACCCAGTACTTC. The whole variable domain, remainder taken from reference TRBV7-9 and TRBJ2-5, is DTGVSQNPRHKITKRGQNVTFRCDPISEHNRLYWYRQTLGQGPEFLTYFQNEAQLEKSRLLSDRFSAERPKGSFSTLEIQRTEQGDSAMYLCASSFTSGGETQYFGPGTRLLVL.

The chain couples TRBV30 to TRBJ1-3; D unresolved. The germline gives CDR1 GTSNPN, CDR2 SVGIG (reference sequence). This CDR3 contains 13 residues. V was cut by 3 bases and J by 3 bases, with 9 bases left in between. CDR3 coding DNA: TGTGCCTGGAGACCCGGGATTGGAAACACCATATATTTT. This encodes CAWRPGIGNTIYF.

This sequence joins TRBV9 and TRBJ2-5, with TRBD2 identical over 14 bases. The CDR3 runs 17 residues. Germline CDR1 reads SGDLS; CDR2 reads YYNGEE. V lost 4 bases, J lost 5 bases, and 10 bases stayed unmatched. This chain's CDR3 is CASSPGLAGARAETQYF. Here the CDR3 DNA reads TGTGCCAGCAGCCCGGGACTAGCGGGAGCCCGAGCGGAGACCCAGTACTTC. Looking up the rest from reference TRBV9 and TRBJ2-5 gives the full variable domain: DSGVTQTPKHLITATGQRVTLRCSPRSGDLSVYWYQQSLDQGLQFLIQYYNGEERAKGNILERFSAQQFPDLHSELNLSSLELGDSALYFCASSPGLAGARAETQYFGPGTRLLVL.